This T cell receptor beta chain was sequenced in a study of cytomegalovirus exposure and HLA in healthy donors. Study-level results: The classifier reportedly diagnosed cytomegalovirus status with high sensitivity and specificity. The study carried out a later analysis of TCR beta sequences. It associated approximately 15,000 of them with specific HLA alleles at a false discovery rate of 0.05. An analysis done earlier found most TCR beta V segments productive about 90% or about 30% of the time. Likely technical artifact: a cluster of highly shared sequence variants.

Primers for the PCR totalled 60 Vbeta and 13 Jbeta. Clones were sequenced by immunoSEQ multiplex PCR, and TCRdb holds only the in-frame ones, with some missing. Of about 170,000 clones listed, about 80% are singletons. Germline values: CDR1 LNHDA, CDR2 SQIVND (reference sequence). CDR3 length equals 13 residues. Trimming pared 6 bases from V and 3 bases from J, leaving 11 bases between. Regarding this clone: The antigen remains undetermined.

This clonotype was obtained from a woman in her twenties or thirties in good health and CMV-seropositive. The sample was PBMCs. The chain couples TRBV19 to TRBJ2-5; the D is unclear. The CDR3 region is CASRALGEETQYF. Written as DNA, the CDR3 is TGTGCCAGTAGGGCTCTCGGAGAAGAGACCCAGTACTTC.